The T cell receptor (beta chain) described here comes from a study of T cell repertoires and leukemia-associated antigens. This clonotype was observed once. What it binds is unknown. The length of the CDR3 is 16 residues. Trimming removed 2 bases from V and 0 bases from J, with 13 bases in between. Per the germline V gene, CDR1 is SGHVS and CDR2 is FQNEAQ. One entry per CDR3 protein results from TCRdb running MiXCR on the 5' RACE reads. The data show 11,000 or so distinct CDR3 sequences, under 55% seen once. The TCR originated in a female donor in good health. The chain has TRBV7-8 and TRBJ2-5; D remains ambiguous. The material sequenced was CD3+ T cells sorted from blood and cultured. The CDR3 DNA sequence: TGTGCCAGCAGCTTATTTGGCCAGGCCCACCAAGAGACCCAGTACTTC. Protein sequence: CASSLFGQAHQETQYF.